This T cell receptor beta chain was sequenced in a study of OX40 agonist ivuxolimab in advanced cancers. Turning to the study itself: Ivuxolimab was administered intravenously to patients at 0.01 to 10 mg/kg every 2 weeks. At under 85% male, the cohort had a mean age of 60 years, ranging from about 23 to 80. Enrollees could have had prior anti-PD-1, anti-PD-L1 or anti-CTLA-4 therapy, which approximately 40% had received.

Study-level points and caveats: CD8+ T cells (on average) carried more expanded clones than CD4+ T cells.

Libraries were prepared by immunoSEQ multiplex PCR; TCRdb keeps only in-frame clonotypes and omits some of them. The data hold under 85,000 clones, with about nine tenths observed a single time. CDR3 size: 17 residues. Trimming at V came to 4 bases and at J to 7 bases, leaving 12 bases not matched to a gene. CDR1 is SGHNT, CDR2 YENEEA, per germline. Regarding this clone: What it binds is unknown.

The rearrangement uses TRBV11-3 and TRBJ2-1; 11 nucleotides agree with TRBD2. The sequence came from an adult with an advanced solid tumor such as melanoma, head and neck, liver or kidney cancer. Material: CD4+ or CD8+ T cells sorted from blood, obtained in a trial of the OX40 agonist ivuxolimab. Here the CDR3 reads CASSSRLAGGHRNEQFF. CDR3 in DNA: TGTGCCAGCAGCTCGCGTCTAGCGGGAGGCCACAGGAATGAGCAGTTCTTC.